The 26 T cell receptor beta chains below all came from one sample that was sequenced in a study of early T cells in non-severe SARS-CoV-2 infection. MiXCR was run by TCRdb on the 5' RACE reads, yielding one entry per CDR3 protein. Of some 80,000 distinct CDR3 sequences in the sample, 12% were seen once. The specimen was whole blood, collected at baseline. The receptors shown here come from an adult who was a healthcare worker with PCR-confirmed SARS-CoV-2 infection or an uninfected control (not recorded which). The donor label of this sample is uncertain.

The rearrangement uses TRBV5-1 and TRBJ2-1; no firm D call. The V gene lost 7 bases and the J gene lost 15 bases, with 23 bases spanning the gap. Germline loops: CDR1 SGHRS, CDR2 YFSETQ. The CDR3 spans 13 residues. The CDR3 region has the DNA TGCGCCAGCCAGCAGAACCCACTTCATCATTGGTTCTTC. Translating it yields CASQQNPLHHWFF.

This clonotype was picked up many times. J is TRBJ1-1 and V is TRBV12-3 or TRBV12-4; D not certain. This CDR3 is 12 amino acids long. V lost 2 bases and J 1 base, leaving 2 bases between the germline ends. This chain's CDR3 is CASSLTNTEAFF. CDR3 DNA sequence: TGTGCCAGCAGTTTAACGAACACTGAAGCTTTCTTT.

This chain joins TRBV29-1 and TRBJ2-7, with 13 bases fitting TRBD2. The CDR3 is 13 amino acids. The V and J ends lost 4 bases and 11 bases, in that order; junction bases with no gene match: 8. Germline V gene data show CDR1 as SQVTM and CDR2 as ANQGSEA. CDR3 nucleotide sequence: TGCAGCGTTGCACCCGGACTAGCGGGAGAGAAGTACTTC. Translated, it gives CSVAPGLAGEKYF.

The chain is built from TRBV20-1 and TRBJ2-7; D is possibly TRBD1 (6 bases). V gave up 4 bases and J gave up 3 bases, with 16 bases separating them. The V gene's germline CDR1 is DFQATT and CDR2 SNEGSKA (reference sequence). There are 14 residues in the CDR3. The CDR3 nucleotides read TGCAGTGCTAAGTTTAGGGGACATAACTACGAGCAGTACTTC. Amino acid sequence: CSAKFRGHNYEQYF.

V gene TRBV7-6 combines with J gene TRBJ2-1; 10 bases align to TRBD2. CDR3 length: 15 residues. With 1 base clipped from V and 7 bases from J, the junction kept 4 bases outside the gene matches. Per the germline V gene, CDR1 is SGHVS and CDR2 is FNYEAQ. As DNA, the CDR3 is TGTGCCAGCAGCTTAGAGCGGGGGGGCTCAAATGAGCAGTTCTTC. Translation: CASSLERGGSNEQFF. The full variable domain, completed using reference TRBV7-6 and TRBJ2-1, is GAGVSQSPRYKVTKRGQDVALRCDPISGHVSLYWYRQALGQGPEFLTYFNYEAQQDKSGLPNDRFSAERPEGSISTLTIQRTEQRDSAMYRCASSLERGGSNEQFFGPGTRLTVL.

This clonotype showed up just a few times. This chain connects TRBV3-1 to TRBJ1-2, with D perhaps matching TRBD1 (5 bases). CDR1 is LGHDT, CDR2 YNNKEL, per germline (reference sequence). V gave up 0 bases and J gave up 0 bases, with 11 bases separating them. The CDR3 length is 16 residues. The CDR3 here is CASSQEGRKANYGYTF. The CDR3, as DNA: TGTGCCAGCAGCCAAGAGGGGCGGAAAGCTAACTATGGCTACACCTTC.

The chain's CDR3 is CASSGVTKDEQYF. The DNA of the CDR3 is TGTGCCAGCAGCGGAGTGACCAAGGACGAGCAGTACTTC. The V gene is TRBV9, the J gene TRBJ2-7; D ambiguous. The V end lost 3 bases, the J end lost 5 bases, and 12 bases lay between the germline ends. The CDR3 length is 13 residues. CDR1 SGDLS and CDR2 YYNGEE come from the germline V gene.

This clonotype was seen only a few times. V usage is TRBV5-8 and J usage is TRBJ1-5; D unclear. V was pared by 0 bases and J by 4 bases, with 5 bases between. CDR3 size: 13 residues. The germline CDR1 and CDR2 sequences are SGHTS and YDEGEE. The CDR3 DNA is TGTGCCAGCAGCTTGGATCGAAATCAGCCCCAGCATTTT. Its translation is CASSLDRNQPQHF. The whole variable domain, remainder taken from reference TRBV5-8 and TRBJ1-5, is EAGVTQSPTHLIKTRGQQATLRCSPISGHTSVYWYQQALGLGLQFLLWYDEGEERNRGNFPPRFSGRQFPNYSSELNVNALELEDSALYLCASSLDRNQPQHFGDGTRLSIL.

This chain uses TRBV7-2 with TRBJ2-3, with 12 bases that match TRBD2. Per the germline V gene, CDR1 is SGHTA and CDR2 is FQGNSA. Trimming cost V 4 bases and J 5 bases; bases outside gene matches: 10. The CDR3 consists of 17 residues. CDR3 residues: CASSSRLAGAKLDTQYF. DNA for the CDR3: TGTGCCAGCAGCTCCCGACTAGCGGGGGCCAAGTTAGATACGCAGTATTTT.

This clonotype was seen ten or more times. J is TRBJ2-5 and V is TRBV27; perhaps TRBD1 as D (5 bases). The CDR3 is 13 amino acids. The germline CDR1 and CDR2 sequences are MNHEY and SMNVEV (reference sequence). V was cut by 4 bases and J by 7 bases, with 13 bases left in between. The CDR3 is CASSSTVRGTQYF. The CDR3, as DNA: TGTGCCAGCAGTTCTACAGTAAGGGGGACCCAGTACTTC.

This clonotype was recorded a few times. The V gene is TRBV5-1, the J gene TRBJ1-2, with a weak D call TRBD1 (6 bases). Trimming took 4 bases from V and 8 from J, leaving 24 bases between them. Per germline, CDR1 SGHRS and CDR2 YFSETQ. The CDR3 runs 16 residues. The CDR3 DNA sequence: TGCGCCAGCAGCCTCGACCCCCACAGGGCAGTCGGAGGCTACACCTTC. Translation: CASSLDPHRAVGGYTF.

The chain recombines TRBV29-1 with TRBJ2-7, with 11 bases fitting TRBD2. The CDR3 length is 12 residues. V was clipped by 7 bases and J by 5 bases; unmatched bases: 4. Germline CDR1 and CDR2: SQVTM and ANQGSEA. CDR3 sequence: CSASGGINEQYF. CDR3 sequence (DNA): TGCAGCGCTAGCGGGGGGATCAACGAGCAGTACTTC.

This clonotype was seen at least ten times. The J gene is TRBJ1-5, the V gene TRBV3-1; D is ambiguous. CDR1 and CDR2 (germline): LGHDT, YNNKEL (reference sequence). The CDR3 runs 15 residues. Between the trimmed V and J ends, which lost 0 bases and 0 bases, there was a span of 6 bases. As DNA, the CDR3 is TGTGCCAGCAGCCAAGACGGATATAGCAATCAGCCCCAGCATTTT. It translates to CASSQDGYSNQPQHF.

The rearrangement links TRBV30 to TRBJ1-1; D is unresolved. V was pared by 2 bases and J by 4 bases, with 8 bases between. Germline CDR1 GTSNPN, CDR2 SVGIG (reference sequence). There are 12 residues in the CDR3. The chain's CDR3 is CAWSLMATEAFF. The CDR3, as DNA: TGTGCCTGGAGTCTTATGGCCACTGAAGCTTTCTTT.

The chain carries TRBV4-2 and TRBJ2-1; 7 bases are a match to TRBD2. After removal of 1 base from V and 0 bases from J, the junction contained 18 bases not matched to a gene. The V gene's germline CDR1 is LGHNA and CDR2 YNFKEQ. This CDR3 spans 21 amino acids. The CDR3: CASSQGPAGWGGISSYNEQFF. The CDR3 region has the DNA TGTGCCAGCAGCCAAGGACCGGCGGGTTGGGGGGGAATAAGCTCCTACAATGAGCAGTTCTTC.

The chain employs TRBV2 and TRBJ2-2; 11 nucleotides agree with TRBD2. Losses at the gene ends were 2 bases for V and 6 bases for J; bases not matched to a gene: 2. Germline V gene sequence: CDR1 SNHLY, CDR2 FYNNEI. The CDR3 loop spans 15 amino acids. Here the CDR3 DNA reads TGTGCCAGCAGTGAACGACTAGCGGGACCCGGGGAGCTGTTTTTT. The encoded protein is CASSERLAGPGELFF.

This clonotype has only a few counts. V is TRBV5-4 and J is TRBJ2-1, with 8 bases that match TRBD1. From germline, CDR1 is SGHNT and CDR2 YYREEE (reference sequence). V lost 5 bases to trimming and J lost 9 bases; unmatched junction nucleotides: 10. The CDR3 spans 14 residues. The CDR3 DNA reads TGTGCCAGCAGTATCGGACAGGGTAAGGGTGAGCAGTTCTTC. This gives the protein CASSIGQGKGEQFF.

Ten or more counts support this clonotype. V and J are TRBV2 and TRBJ1-1; D is possibly TRBD1 (5 bases). The germline V gene encodes CDR1 SNHLY and CDR2 FYNNEI. The CDR3 is made up of 12 amino acids. The V gene lost 6 bases and the J gene lost 8 bases, with 13 bases spanning the gap. The CDR3 reads CASSGRWTEAFF. CDR3 nucleotides: TGTGCCAGCAGCGGGCGGTGGACAGAAGCTTTCTTT.

This clonotype was observed a single time. One end of the junction varies from germline; a read error may be responsible. The chain is built from TRBV7-9 and TRBJ2-1; 11 bases fit TRBD2. The V gene's germline CDR1 is SEHNR and CDR2 FQNEAQ (reference sequence). The CDR3 length is 20 residues. CDR3 sequence (DNA): TGTGCCAGCAGCCCGGGGGGGCTAGCGGGGGGCCCCCACTCCTACAATAAGCAGTTCTTC. Protein sequence: CASSPGGLAGGPHSYNKQFF. The entire variable domain, with the rest obtained from reference TRBV7-9 and TRBJ2-1, is as follows: DTGVSQNPRHKITKRGQNVTFRCDPISEHNRLYWYRQTLGQGPEFLTYFQNEAQLEKSRLLSDRFSAERPKGSFSTLEIQRTEQGDSAMYLCASSPGGLAGGPHSYNKQFFGPGTRLTVL.

This clonotype was seen many times. CDR3 sequence reads: CASSQFRGPGSEAFF. In DNA form, the CDR3 reads TGTGCCAGCAGCCAATTCAGGGGCCCGGGCTCTGAAGCTTTCTTT. The chain is built from TRBV3-1 and TRBJ1-1, with a tentative D call TRBD1 (6 bases). Trimming pared 2 bases from V and 6 bases from J, leaving 16 bases between. Germline V lookup: CDR1 LGHDT, CDR2 YNNKEL (reference sequence). CDR3 length: 15 amino acids.

This clonotype was observed at least ten times. The chain carries TRBV20-1 and TRBJ2-5; 10 bases fit TRBD2. The CDR3 runs 18 residues. The trim removed 5 bases at V and 0 bases at J, leaving 15 bases unmatched. In germline, CDR1 is DFQATT, CDR2 SNEGSKA (reference sequence). The CDR3 nucleotides read TGCAGTGCTCTAAAGCGGGGGGGCCAGCAAGGGTACCAAGAGACCCAGTACTTC. The encoded protein is CSALKRGGQQGYQETQYF.

The chain links TRBV7-9 to TRBJ1-2; a weak D match, TRBD1 (5 bases). The CDR3 covers 14 residues. Trimming stripped 2 bases from V and 10 bases from J, with 17 bases between. Germline V gene sequence: CDR1 SEHNR, CDR2 FQNEAQ (reference sequence). Here the CDR3 DNA reads TGTGCCAGCAGCTTATCGGACAACTCTCCACCCTACACCTTC. This gives the protein CASSLSDNSPPYTF.

This clonotype has just a few counts. The chain recombines TRBV12-3 or TRBV12-4 with TRBJ1-3, with 7 bases that match TRBD1. This CDR3 is built from 20 residues. With 6 bases clipped from V and 3 bases from J, the junction kept 23 bases outside the gene matches. The DNA of the CDR3 is TGTGCCAGCAGCCAATATGGCCGAAGCAAAGGGGGCGCACGTGGAAACACCATATATTTT. Its protein product is CASSQYGRSKGGARGNTIYF.

This clonotype was recorded at least ten times. The J gene is TRBJ2-3, the V gene TRBV29-1, with 10 bases identical to TRBD1. Germline CDR1 is SQVTM and CDR2 is ANQGSEA. V dropped 6 bases and J dropped 1; count of bases not matched to a gene: 4. The CDR3 extends over 14 amino acids. CDR3 in amino acids: CSVAGTGGTDTQYF. In nucleotides, the CDR3 is TGCAGCGTCGCCGGGACAGGGGGCACAGATACGCAGTATTTT.

This clonotype was picked up a small number of times. The chain joins TRBV9 to TRBJ2-7; 10 bases are shared with TRBD2. Germline values: CDR1 SGDLS, CDR2 YYNGEE. The CDR3 sequence is 16 residues long. V shed 0 bases, J shed 7 bases, and the junction held 10 bases outside the gene matches. CDR3 amino acids: CASSVGASGSLEEQYF. For the CDR3, the DNA is TGTGCCAGCAGCGTAGGCGCTAGCGGGAGCTTAGAAGAGCAGTACTTC. The variable domain in full, completed from reference TRBV9 and TRBJ2-7, reads DSGVTQTPKHLITATGQRVTLRCSPRSGDLSVYWYQQSLDQGLQFLIQYYNGEERAKGNILERFSAQQFPDLHSELNLSSLELGDSALYFCASSVGASGSLEEQYFGPGTRLTVT.

The V call is TRBV9, the J call TRBJ2-1, with TRBD2 identical over 10 bases. Germline V CDR1 and CDR2: SGDLS, YYNGEE. The trim removed 3 bases at V and 8 bases at J, leaving 11 bases unmatched. The CDR3 length is 16 residues. CDR3 coding DNA: TGTGCCAGCAGCGCGTGGGGTAGCGGGGGGAACGATGAGCAGTTCTTC. It is translated as CASSAWGSGGNDEQFF.